The 12 T cell receptor beta chains below come from one sample, sequenced in a study of early T cells in non-severe SARS-CoV-2 infection. TCRdb ran MiXCR on the 5' RACE reads and lists one entry per CDR3 protein. The sample yields about 52,000 distinct CDR3 sequences, around 10% seen once. The sequenced sample was whole blood. The receptors derive from an adult who was a healthcare worker with PCR-confirmed SARS-CoV-2 infection or an uninfected control (not recorded which).

This rearrangement joins TRBV19 to TRBJ1-5; TRBD1 might be the D (6 bases). The CDR3 contains 15 residues. CDR1 LNHDA and CDR2 SQIVND come from the germline V gene (reference sequence). Trimming removed 8 bases from V and 4 bases from J, with 18 bases in between. This chain's CDR3 is CASVDGGAWNQPQHF. The CDR3, as DNA: TGTGCCAGTGTTGACGGGGGGGCTTGGAATCAGCCCCAGCATTTT.

This clonotype was found once. A much larger clone differs by one base, so this may be a read error. This chain connects TRBV5-5 to TRBJ2-3; D is uncertain. Germline-derived CDR1 and CDR2 are SGHKS and YYEKEE (reference sequence). This CDR3 has 15 residues. V lost 2 bases and J 5 bases, leaving 15 bases between the germline ends. CDR3 in amino acids: CASSLSPASGDTQYF. In DNA form, the CDR3 reads TGTGCCAGCAGCTTATCTCCGGCTAGTGGAGATACGCAGTATTTT. Looking up the rest from reference TRBV5-5 and TRBJ2-3 gives the full variable domain: DAGVTQSPTHLIKTRGQQVTLRCSPISGHKSVSWYQQVLGQGPQFIFQYYEKEERGRGNFPDRFSARQFPNYSSELNVNALLLGDSALYLCASSLSPASGDTQYFGPGTRLTVL.

Worth noting for this clonotype: This sequence may be a read error, since a much larger clone differs from it by one base. V usage is TRBV25-1 and J usage is TRBJ1-5; D not certain. The CDR3 is 13 residues long. CDR1 and CDR2 from the germline V gene are MGHDK and SYGVNS. V dropped 6 bases and J dropped 6 bases, with 12 bases sitting between them. The CDR3 sequence is CASSPARVQPQHF. The CDR3 DNA follows: TGTGCCAGCAGCCCGGCCCGGGTTCAGCCCCAGCATTTT.

This clonotype was observed a handful of times. The chain links TRBV11-2 to TRBJ2-7; D tentatively fits TRBD1 or TRBD2 (5 bases each). Trimming shortened V by 1 base and J by 0 bases, and 10 bases separated the two germline ends. Germline CDR1 and CDR2: SGHAT and FQNNGV. This CDR3 is 15 amino acids long. The CDR3: CASSLGGAASYEQYF. The CDR3, as DNA: TGTGCCAGCAGCTTAGGAGGGGCAGCCTCCTACGAGCAGTACTTC.

This clonotype was found many times. V is TRBV5-6 and J is TRBJ2-3, with no clear D. This CDR3 is 13 amino acids long. CDR1 is SGHDT, CDR2 YYEEEE, per germline. V was trimmed by 7 bases and J by 0 bases, leaving 9 bases between them. The CDR3 loop reads CASFGISTDTQYF. In DNA form, the CDR3 reads TGTGCCAGCTTTGGGATTAGCACAGATACGCAGTATTTT.

The chain uses TRBV18 and TRBJ2-2, with a weak D call TRBD2 (6 bases). The CDR3 covers 15 residues. V shed 4 bases and J shed 6 bases, with 15 bases lying between them. From germline, CDR1 is KGHSH and CDR2 LQKENI. As DNA, the CDR3 is TGTGCCAGCTCACAAACCGGGGGAAGTGCCGGGGAGCTGTTTTTT. Translation: CASSQTGGSAGELFF.

This clonotype was counted ten times or more. CDR3 loop: CASSPPQTGGRETQYF. The CDR3 DNA sequence: TGTGCCAGCAGCCCCCCTCAGACAGGGGGTAGGGAGACCCAGTACTTC. This chain uses TRBV7-2 with TRBJ2-5, with TRBD1 identical over 9 bases. This CDR3 has 16 residues. The J segment lost 5 bases and the V segment lost 5 bases, leaving 12 bases of the junction unmatched. In germline, CDR1 is SGHTA, CDR2 FQGNSA.

This clonotype was counted ten times or more. The chain links TRBV6-1 to TRBJ1-5; no definite D call. Germline CDR1 and CDR2: MNHNS and SASEGT. The CDR3 length is 14 residues. Trimming shortened V by 2 bases and J by 0 bases, and 5 bases separated the two germline ends. In DNA, the CDR3 is TGTGCCAGCAGTGAATTGTATAGCAATCAGCCCCAGCATTTT. Encoded protein: CASSELYSNQPQHF.

The V and J genes are TRBV5-5 and TRBJ2-1; maybe TRBD1 (6 bases). V gave up 4 bases and J gave up 0 bases, with 11 bases separating them. Germline-derived CDR1 and CDR2 are SGHKS and YYEKEE (reference sequence). The length of the CDR3 is 15 residues. The CDR3 DNA reads TGTGCCAGCAGCCCTACAGGGAGCTCCTACAATGAGCAGTTCTTC. Translated: CASSPTGSSYNEQFF. The full variable domain, with the rest looked up from reference TRBV5-5 and TRBJ2-1, is DAGVTQSPTHLIKTRGQQVTLRCSPISGHKSVSWYQQVLGQGPQFIFQYYEKEERGRGNFPDRFSARQFPNYSSELNVNALLLGDSALYLCASSPTGSSYNEQFFGPGTRLTVL.

This clonotype turned up a few times. The rearrangement uses TRBV5-4 and TRBJ1-2; 9 positions agree with TRBD1. J gave up 5 bases and V 4 bases, and 9 bases lay outside the gene matches. This CDR3 spans 15 amino acids. Germline V gene lookup returns CDR1 SGHNT and CDR2 YYREEE (reference sequence). The CDR3: CASSLGTGGEYGYTF. CDR3 bases: TGTGCCAGCAGCCTCGGCACAGGGGGCGAATATGGCTACACCTTC.

This clonotype was recorded at least ten times. The chain uses TRBV6-5 and TRBJ2-4, with 7 positions matching TRBD2. The trim removed 8 bases at V and 5 bases at J, leaving 12 bases unmatched. CDR3 length equals 15 residues. Germline V gene sequence: CDR1 MNHEY, CDR2 SVGAGI. In DNA form, the CDR3 reads TGTGCCAGCCCGAAGGGCCGGGAGGCCGAAAACATTCAGTACTTC. It encodes CASPKGREAENIQYF.

The V gene is TRBV7-2, the J gene TRBJ2-7; 10 nucleotides agree with TRBD2. V trimming: 4 bases; J trimming: 6 bases; junction bases outside the gene matches: 9. The CDR3 spans 15 residues. The germline CDR1 and CDR2 sequences are SGHTA and FQGNSA. CDR3 residues: CASSSSSGSASEQYF. The DNA for the CDR3 is TGTGCCAGCAGCTCGTCTAGCGGGAGTGCTTCCGAGCAGTACTTC.